The present T cell receptor beta chain was sequenced within a study of T cells in Graves' hyperthyroidism and ophthalmopathy. RNA transcripts were the template for amplifying TCR beta CDR3 regions. HTBI primers drove first-round RT-PCR of the TCR CDR3. Each CDR3 protein is one row after TCRdb ran MiXCR on the multiplex PCR reads. The repertoire includes 500,000 or so distinct CDR3 sequences, roughly 15% of them detected once, and under 20% sits in the top ten. Lactation, pregnancy, other autoimmune disease or uncontrolled infection led to exclusion of patients. To note about this clonotype: Antigen specificity is unknown.

The CDR3 consists of 14 residues. Germline V gives CDR1 SEHNR, CDR2 FQNEAQ (reference sequence). The V end was cut by 5 bases, the J end by 1 base, with 6 bases between. Whole-study findings and limits: In the blood, most expanded thyroid clonotypes above 0.001 appeared as well. Ophthalmopathy could be told apart from stable hyperthyroidism with a 13 V-J model. The model forecast ophthalmopathy, anticipating it by a median roughly 6 months before onset.

The sequenced sample consisted of blood. The rearrangement uses TRBV7-9 and TRBJ1-6; D remains ambiguous. This sequence was found in a young woman with Graves' ophthalmopathy. The CDR3: CASSAESYNSPLHF. Here the CDR3 DNA reads TGTGCCAGCAGCGCAGAATCCTATAATTCACCCCTCCACTTT.